These T cell receptor beta chains were read from a single sample in a study of response to subunit inactivated influenza vaccine. TCRdb re-analysed the RT-PCR reads in MiXCR, keeping a single row per CDR3 protein. The sample lists hundreds of thousands of distinct CDR3 sequences; roughly 15% were seen once. The sequencing used PBMCs from blood, collected less than 15 days before vaccination. The source of these receptors is a man over 45 who received an inactivated influenza vaccine. CDR3s include the opening cysteine and the closing phenylalanine or tryptophan. Fields, in order: V gene, D gene, clone size, J gene, CDR3 DNA, CDR3 protein. The D gene is left open where the match is weak. Expanded clones get a size class; other rows say once, few or many, or leave the size out.

V gene: TRBV3-1; D gene: .; clone size: .; J gene: TRBJ1-6; CDR3 DNA: TGTGCCAGCAGCCAAGATCAAGGAAATAATTCACCCCTCCACTTT; CDR3 protein: CASSQDQGNNSPLHF
V gene: TRBV5-1; D gene: .; clone size: .; J gene: TRBJ1-6; CDR3 DNA: TGCGCCAGCACACGACCACCCCTCCACTTT; CDR3 protein: CASTRPPLHF
V gene: TRBV9; D gene: TRBD2; clone size: many; J gene: TRBJ2-5; CDR3 DNA: TGTGCCAGCAGCGTAATGGCGGGAGGGTACCAAGAGACCCAGTACTTC; CDR3 protein: CASSVMAGGYQETQYF
V gene: TRBV28; D gene: .; clone size: many; J gene: TRBJ2-7; CDR3 DNA: TGTGCCAGCAGTTTGGTGGGGGCGAGCTACGAGCAGTACTTC; CDR3 protein: CASSLVGASYEQYF
V gene: TRBV5-5; D gene: .; clone size: few; J gene: TRBJ1-6; CDR3 DNA: TGTGCCAGCAGCTTGGAAGGTCAGGGTGGCTCACCCCTCCACTTT; CDR3 protein: CASSLEGQGGSPLHF
V gene: TRBV28; D gene: TRBD1; clone size: .; J gene: TRBJ2-7; CDR3 DNA: TGTGCCAGCAGGTTCCGACAGGGGGGCCTTGTTTACTACGAGCAGTACTTC; CDR3 protein: CASRFRQGGLVYYEQYF
V gene: TRBV6-5; D gene: TRBD2; clone size: .; J gene: TRBJ2-1; CDR3 DNA: TGTGCCAGCAGTTACGCTAGCGGGTTCAACTTAGTCAATGAGCAGTTCTTC; CDR3 protein: CASSYASGFNLVNEQFF
V gene: TRBV20-1; D gene: TRBD2; clone size: many; J gene: TRBJ2-1; CDR3 DNA: TGCAGTGCAACGGGACTAGCGGGAGCTAACTACAATGAGCAGTTCTTC; CDR3 protein: CSATGLAGANYNEQFF
V gene: TRBV6-5; D gene: .; clone size: few; J gene: TRBJ1-3; CDR3 DNA: TGTGCCAGCAGAAACTCAAGAAACACCATATATTTT; CDR3 protein: CASRNSRNTIYF
V gene: TRBV6-2/TRBV6-3; D gene: TRBD2; clone size: few; J gene: TRBJ2-7; CDR3 DNA: TGTGCCAGCAGTTACGTGTTAGCGGGAAACCCTAAAGAGCAGTACTTC; CDR3 protein: CASSYVLAGNPKEQYF
V gene: TRBV18; D gene: .; clone size: few; J gene: TRBJ2-7; CDR3 DNA: TGTGCCAGCTCGCCGCTAAGCGGCAACTCCTACGAGCAGTACTTC; CDR3 protein: CASSPLSGNSYEQYF
V gene: TRBV27; D gene: .; clone size: few; J gene: TRBJ1-5; CDR3 DNA: TGTGCCAGCAGTGAGGACCACACTGACAATCAGCCCCAGCATTTT; CDR3 protein: CASSEDHTDNQPQHF
V gene: TRBV25-1; D gene: .; clone size: few; J gene: TRBJ2-7; CDR3 DNA: TGTGCCAGCAGTGATTCCGTGACCTCCTACGAGCAGTACTTC; CDR3 protein: CASSDSVTSYEQYF
V gene: TRBV7-2; D gene: TRBD2; clone size: .; J gene: TRBJ2-1; CDR3 DNA: TGTGCCAGCAGCAGGGGACTAGCGAGAAACAATGAGCAGTTCTTC; CDR3 protein: CASSRGLARNNEQFF
V gene: TRBV20-1; D gene: .; clone size: few; J gene: TRBJ2-7; CDR3 DNA: TGCAGTGCGCCTACCCGCTACGAGCAGTACTTC; CDR3 protein: CSAPTRYEQYF
V gene: TRBV4-2; D gene: .; clone size: .; J gene: TRBJ2-7; CDR3 DNA: TGTGCCAGCAGCCAAGAATTGGGATCTAGGGAGCAGTACTTC; CDR3 protein: CASSQELGSREQYF
V gene: TRBV29-1; D gene: .; clone size: few; J gene: TRBJ2-3; CDR3 DNA: TGCAGCGTTGAAGAACTAGGGGCGGGAACAGATACGCAGTATTTT; CDR3 protein: CSVEELGAGTDTQYF
V gene: TRBV3-1; D gene: .; clone size: many; J gene: TRBJ1-1; CDR3 DNA: TGTGCCAGCAGCCAATCCAGGGGAACTGAAGCTTTCTTT; CDR3 protein: CASSQSRGTEAFF
V gene: TRBV29-1; D gene: .; clone size: few; J gene: TRBJ2-7; CDR3 DNA: TGCAGCGACGCTCCCGGGGCCAGTTTCGAGCAGTACTTC; CDR3 protein: CSDAPGASFEQYF
V gene: TRBV27; D gene: .; clone size: .; J gene: TRBJ1-4; CDR3 DNA: TGTGCCAGCAGTTCGGCCCGAGTATCCGGTAATGAAAAACTGTTTTTT; CDR3 protein: CASSSARVSGNEKLFF
V gene: TRBV28; D gene: .; clone size: few; J gene: TRBJ2-1; CDR3 DNA: TGTGCCAGCAGCCGGGGGGCCATCTCCTACAATGAGCAGTTCTTC; CDR3 protein: CASSRGAISYNEQFF
V gene: TRBV7-9; D gene: .; clone size: .; J gene: TRBJ2-1; CDR3 DNA: TGTGCCAGCAGCTTTGGACACCCCAGTTACAATGAGCAGTTCTTC; CDR3 protein: CASSFGHPSYNEQFF
V gene: TRBV20-1; D gene: .; clone size: .; J gene: TRBJ2-5; CDR3 DNA: TGCAGTGCTGACCGACAGTCTGAGACCCAGTACTTC; CDR3 protein: CSADRQSETQYF
V gene: TRBV24-1; D gene: .; clone size: many; J gene: TRBJ1-1; CDR3 DNA: TGTGCCACCAGTGACAGCCGTAGGGTCACTGAAGCTTTCTTT; CDR3 protein: CATSDSRRVTEAFF
V gene: TRBV24-1; D gene: TRBD1; clone size: .; J gene: TRBJ2-5; CDR3 DNA: TGTGCCACCAGTGAAACCGGGACAGGGGTGGGGACCCAGTACTTC; CDR3 protein: CATSETGTGVGTQYF
V gene: TRBV4-1; D gene: TRBD1; clone size: few; J gene: TRBJ1-6; CDR3 DNA: TGCGCCAGCAGCCCACTGGGGGACAGGGGTTCACCCCTCCACTTT; CDR3 protein: CASSPLGDRGSPLHF
V gene: TRBV7-6; D gene: .; clone size: .; J gene: TRBJ2-3; CDR3 DNA: TGTGCCAGCAGCCCCGGTTGGGGCAAGAGCACAGATACGCAGTATTTT; CDR3 protein: CASSPGWGKSTDTQYF
V gene: TRBV12-3/TRBV12-4; D gene: .; clone size: few; J gene: TRBJ2-7; CDR3 DNA: TGTGCCAGCAGTTTATACCCGGACACCTCCTACGAGCAGTACTTC; CDR3 protein: CASSLYPDTSYEQYF
V gene: TRBV12-3/TRBV12-4; D gene: TRBD1; clone size: few; J gene: TRBJ1-2; CDR3 DNA: TGTGCCAGCAGTCTAAGGACAGGGAGCTACACCTTC; CDR3 protein: CASSLRTGSYTF
V gene: TRBV28; D gene: .; clone size: many; J gene: TRBJ1-5; CDR3 DNA: TGTGCCAGCAGTTTATGGGGTAGAGAGACCCAGCATTTT; CDR3 protein: CASSLWGRETQHF
V gene: TRBV5-6; D gene: .; clone size: few; J gene: TRBJ1-1; CDR3 DNA: TGTGCCAGCAGAAGTAGAGGTAACACTGAAGCTTTCTTT; CDR3 protein: CASRSRGNTEAFF
V gene: TRBV7-9; D gene: TRBD2; clone size: few; J gene: TRBJ2-1; CDR3 DNA: TGTGCCAGCAGCACCAGAGCGGGAGTAACCTACAATGAGCAGTTCTTC; CDR3 protein: CASSTRAGVTYNEQFF
V gene: TRBV20-1; D gene: TRBD2; clone size: .; J gene: TRBJ2-3; CDR3 DNA: TGCAGTGCACAGCGGGGGGGAAGCACAGATACGCAGTATTTT; CDR3 protein: CSAQRGGSTDTQYF
V gene: TRBV20-1; D gene: .; clone size: few; J gene: TRBJ2-3; CDR3 DNA: TGCAGTGCCACCACAGATACGCAGTATTTT; CDR3 protein: CSATTDTQYF
V gene: TRBV6-1; D gene: .; clone size: few; J gene: TRBJ1-5; CDR3 DNA: TGTGCCAGCAGTCCCCGGGGGGGGGCGATGAGCAATCAGCCCCAGCATTTT; CDR3 protein: CASSPRGGAMSNQPQHF
V gene: TRBV20-1; D gene: TRBD2; clone size: .; J gene: TRBJ2-5; CDR3 DNA: TGCAGTCCGGGAGGGGACTCCGGGGAGACCCAGTACTTC; CDR3 protein: CSPGGDSGETQYF
V gene: TRBV5-5; D gene: .; clone size: .; J gene: TRBJ2-2; CDR3 DNA: TGTGCCAGCAGCAGGGCGGTGGCGACACAGAACACCGGGGAGCTGTTTTTT; CDR3 protein: CASSRAVATQNTGELFF
V gene: TRBV25-1; D gene: TRBD1; clone size: .; J gene: TRBJ1-1; CDR3 DNA: TGTGCCAGCCGCCGCGGACAGGGCCGGACTGAAGCTTTCTTT; CDR3 protein: CASRRGQGRTEAFF
V gene: TRBV5-1; D gene: .; clone size: .; J gene: TRBJ2-1; CDR3 DNA: TGCGCCAGCAGCTTGCCAGGGAATCGCTACAATGAGCAGTTCTTC; CDR3 protein: CASSLPGNRYNEQFF
V gene: TRBV5-1; D gene: TRBD1; clone size: many; J gene: TRBJ2-5; CDR3 DNA: TGCGCCAGCAGCTTGGCCCGGACAGGCCAAGAGACCCAGTACTTC; CDR3 protein: CASSLARTGQETQYF
V gene: TRBV20-1; D gene: .; clone size: .; J gene: TRBJ2-7; CDR3 DNA: TGCAGTGCTAGAGATTTGCGGACGGAACTATACGAGCAGTACTTC; CDR3 protein: CSARDLRTELYEQYF